The entry below describes one T cell receptor beta chain. Trimming pared 1 base from V and 3 bases from J, leaving 13 bases between. Germline lookup yields CDR1 MGHRA and CDR2 YSYEKL. The CDR3 extends over 16 amino acids. The data were obtained in a study of blood T cell repertoires in COVID-19. Background on the study: Acute and convalescent COVID-19 samples came from the United States, Italy and Spain.

Participants came from roughly 23 US areas, aged roughly 18 to 95 years. The study counted Cohort 3 donors as recovered given two negative PCRs, clearance, or symptom resolution. Per the study methods: Quantification of nucleated cells was approximated via reference gene primer amplification. Clones were read by immunoSEQ multiplex PCR, and TCRdb kept only the in-frame ones, dropping some. The V and J calls and clone size were taken over from that table, and D and trimming were inferred from the DNA. In the table there are some 460,000 clones, about 85% of which are singletons. J is TRBJ1-5 and V is TRBV4-1; D not resolved. The sample taken for sequencing was PBMCs or T cells enriched from blood (not recorded which). The receptor was isolated from a woman younger than 30 who had recovered from COVID-19. CDR3 coding DNA: TGCGCCAGCAGCCAAGCCCCCCCAGCGCCCAATCAGCCCCAGCATTTT. It translates to CASSQAPPAPNQPQHF.